A single sample gave rise to the 22 T cell receptor beta chains below, sequenced in a study of OX40 agonist ivuxolimab in advanced cancers. Sequencing used immunoSEQ multiplex PCR; TCRdb keeps in-frame clones, though not all of them. The table has some 45,000 clones, less than 90% seen once. This sample comprised CD4+ or CD8+ T cells sorted from blood, obtained in a trial of the OX40 agonist ivuxolimab. The receptors stem from an adult with an advanced solid tumor such as melanoma, head and neck, liver or kidney cancer.

Turning to this clone: Its ends do not fully match the called genes, so a read error is possible. The chain recombines TRBV5-1 with TRBJ2-2; tentatively, D is TRBD2 (6 bases). Germline V CDR1 and CDR2: SGHRS, YFSETQ. This CDR3 has 13 amino acids. CDR3 in DNA: TGCGCCAGCAACTTGGGGGAGGCCGGGGAGCTGTTTTTT. As protein: CASNLGEAGELFF.

The chain employs TRBV19 and TRBJ2-2; 14 bases match TRBD2. V lost 5 bases and J lost 5; bases outside the gene matches: 7. Per the germline V gene, CDR1 is LNHDA and CDR2 is SQIVND (reference sequence). The CDR3 loop spans 17 amino acids. The CDR3 nucleotides read TGTGCCAGTAGTTCCGGGACTAGCGGGAGAGAAACCGGGGAGCTGTTTTTT. This sequence encodes CASSSGTSGRETGELFF. Supplemented by reference TRBV19 and TRBJ2-2, the full variable domain reads DGGITQSPKYLFRKEGQNVTLSCEQNLNHDAMYWYRQDPGQGLRLIYYSQIVNDFQKGDIAEGYSVSREKKESFPLTVTSAQKNPTAFYLCASSSGTSGRETGELFFGEGSRLTVL.

This clone was observed a single time. The chain recombines TRBV4-2 with TRBJ1-4; D possibly corresponds to TRBD1 (5 bases). The ends were cut back, 0 bases at V and 6 bases at J, with 11 bases in the middle. This CDR3 is 15 amino acids long. In germline, CDR1 is LGHNA, CDR2 YNFKEQ. CDR3 protein: CASSQDGGRDEKLFF. CDR3 nucleotides: TGTGCCAGCAGCCAAGATGGAGGCAGGGATGAAAAACTGTTTTTT.

The chain couples TRBV19 to TRBJ1-5; D uncertain. Trimming cost V 6 bases and J 0 bases, with 12 bases left between them. In germline, CDR1 is LNHDA, CDR2 SQIVND (reference sequence). The CDR3 covers 15 residues. CDR3 sequence: CASSGPPYSNQPQHF. CDR3 nucleotides: TGTGCCAGTAGCGGCCCCCCTTATAGCAATCAGCCCCAGCATTTT.

The rearrangement links TRBV9 to TRBJ2-3; 10 bases match TRBD2. This CDR3 has 18 amino acids. V lost 0 bases to trimming and J lost 4 bases; unmatched junction nucleotides: 11. The germline V gene encodes CDR1 SGDLS and CDR2 YYNGEE. The CDR3 DNA sequence: TGTGCCAGCAGCGTAGATTGGTCTAGCGGGAGAGGCTCAGATACGCAGTATTTT. Amino acid sequence: CASSVDWSSGRGSDTQYF.

This chain joins TRBV7-3 and TRBJ2-5; TRBD2 aligns across 8 bases. Germline assignment: CDR1 SGHTA and CDR2 FQGTGA. V was clipped by 3 bases and J by 7 bases; unmatched bases: 13. The CDR3 extends over 16 amino acids. The CDR3 DNA reads TGTGCCAGCAGCTTCGTGGCGGGAGGCCGGGCGGGGACCCAGTACTTC. As protein: CASSFVAGGRAGTQYF.

This sequence joins TRBV6-6 and TRBJ2-1, with 9 nucleotides matching TRBD2. Trimming took 4 bases from V and 10 from J; bases not matched to a gene: 11. CDR1 is MNHNY and CDR2 is SVGAGI in the germline V gene (reference sequence). The CDR3 spans 15 residues. The CDR3 here is CASSLAGVRLLEQFF. DNA of the CDR3: TGTGCCAGCAGTTTAGCGGGAGTTAGGTTACTAGAGCAGTTCTTC.

The chain recombines TRBV4-1 with TRBJ1-6; 10 bases agree with TRBD1. The CDR3 is 17 residues long. The germline CDR1 and CDR2 sequences are MGHRA and YSYEKL. V trimming: 0 bases; J trimming: 9 bases; junction bases outside the gene matches: 8. The CDR3, as DNA: TGCGCCAGCAGCCAAGATCAAGTGGACAGGGGGATTTCACCCCTCCACTTT. Protein product: CASSQDQVDRGISPLHF.

V is TRBV5-4 and J is TRBJ1-2; the D is unclear. CDR1 SGHNT and CDR2 YYREEE come from the germline V gene (reference sequence). Trimming cost V 1 base and J 8 bases, with 12 bases left between them. This CDR3 contains 13 residues. In DNA, the CDR3 is TGTGCCAGCAGCTTGACAGCCCCGCGCGGCTACACCTTC. Protein: CASSLTAPRGYTF.

V usage is TRBV7-8 and J usage is TRBJ2-1; a weak D match, TRBD1 (6 bases). CDR3 length: 16 residues. V lost 2 bases, J lost 6 bases, and 17 bases lay in between. CDR1 is SGHVS, CDR2 FQNEAQ, per germline. Written as DNA, the CDR3 is TGTGCCAGCAGCTTATACCAGGGGATCCTTTTCAATGAGCAGTTCTTC. It yields the protein CASSLYQGILFNEQFF.

CDR3 sequence reads: CASSPYRDRWSYGYTF. The CDR3 nucleotides read TGTGCCAGCAGCCCGTACCGGGACAGGTGGAGTTATGGCTACACCTTC. V usage is TRBV7-9 and J usage is TRBJ1-2; 8 positions agree with TRBD1. CDR3 length: 16 amino acids. Germline CDR1 is SEHNR and CDR2 is FQNEAQ (reference sequence). J gave up 5 bases and V 5 bases, and 13 bases lay outside the gene matches.

The J gene is TRBJ2-3, the V gene TRBV4-1, with D perhaps TRBD1 or TRBD2 (6 bases each). Germline V lookup: CDR1 MGHRA, CDR2 YSYEKL. This CDR3 region has 13 residues. V gave up 1 base and J gave up 6 bases, with 8 bases separating them. CDR3 in amino acids: CASSQAGGDTQYF. In DNA, the CDR3 is TGCGCCAGCAGCCAAGCCGGGGGCGATACGCAGTATTTT.

The rearrangement joins TRBV28 to TRBJ2-2, with unresolved D. This CDR3 is 15 amino acids long. Deletions cut 4 bases from V and 6 bases from J, with 15 bases between. Germline CDR1 MDHEN, CDR2 SYDVKM. This CDR3 is CASSSLGLRAGELFF. CDR3 coding DNA: TGTGCCAGCAGTTCCCTAGGCTTAAGGGCCGGGGAGCTGTTTTTT.

The gene calls are TRBV27 and TRBJ1-5; 7 bases line up with TRBD1. V lost 5 bases to trimming and J lost 6 bases; unmatched junction nucleotides: 10. The CDR3 is made up of 15 amino acids. The germline V gene has CDR1 MNHEY and CDR2 SMNVEV (reference sequence). CDR3 residues: CASSPNRGGSQPQHF. In nucleotides, the CDR3 is TGTGCCAGCAGTCCAAACAGGGGAGGGAGTCAGCCCCAGCATTTT.

V usage is TRBV6-4 and J usage is TRBJ1-2, with 7 bases identical to TRBD1. The length of the CDR3 is 14 residues. Germline assignment: CDR1 MRHNA and CDR2 SNTAGT. The junction had 7 bases not matched to a gene; V was cut back by 2 bases and J by 7 bases. The CDR3 protein is CASSDRSRGGGYTF. The CDR3 bases are TGTGCCAGCAGTGACAGGTCCAGGGGGGGTGGCTACACCTTC.

This chain links TRBV15 with TRBJ1-2; 8 bases match TRBD1. Germline CDR1 is LNHNV and CDR2 is YYDKDF (reference sequence). The CDR3 is 16 amino acids. Trimming at V came to 0 bases and at J to 6 bases, leaving 9 bases not matched to a gene. CDR3 sequence (DNA): TGTGCCACCAGCAGAGACGCGACAGGGGTTGAGAATGGCTACACCTTC. This encodes CATSRDATGVENGYTF.

This sequence joins TRBV5-1 and TRBJ1-2, with D perhaps matching TRBD1 (5 bases). CDR3 length: 15 residues. V was clipped by 4 bases and J by 3 bases, with 16 bases between them. CDR1 is SGHRS and CDR2 is YFSETQ in the germline V gene. CDR3 bases: TGCGCCAGCAGCCCTACTCTTATCAGGGACTATGGCTACACCTTC. Its protein is CASSPTLIRDYGYTF.

The chain links TRBV28 to TRBJ2-5, with 8 bases lining up with TRBD2. With V trimmed by 6 bases and J by 4 bases, 13 bases remained unmatched. Germline V gene sequence: CDR1 MDHEN, CDR2 SYDVKM. The CDR3 runs 16 residues. CDR3 sequence (DNA): TGTGCCAGCAGACCAATTCGGGAGGGGGGGTCAGAGACCCAGTACTTC. Protein: CASRPIREGGSETQYF.

The rearrangement joins TRBV28 to TRBJ1-5; D ambiguous. The CDR3 runs 13 residues. The germline CDR1 and CDR2 sequences are MDHEN and SYDVKM. Trimming removed 6 bases from V and 4 bases from J, with 10 bases in between. Here the CDR3 reads CASRNRRNQPQHF. The CDR3 coding sequence is TGTGCCAGCAGGAATAGGCGAAATCAGCCCCAGCATTTT. Full variable domain (remainder filled in from reference TRBV28 and TRBJ1-5): DVKVTQSSRYLVKRTGEKVFLECVQDMDHENMFWYRQDPGLGLRLIYFSYDVKMKEKGDIPEGYSVSREKKERFSLILESASTNQTSMYLCASRNRRNQPQHFGDGTRLSIL.

The rearrangement links TRBV5-1 to TRBJ2-2; 10 bases align to TRBD1. Per the germline V gene, CDR1 is SGHRS and CDR2 is YFSETQ. This CDR3 is built from 16 residues. V was pared by 4 bases and J by 5 bases, with 8 bases of the junction left unmatched. CDR3 in amino acids: CASSRQGQGLTGELFF. Here the CDR3 DNA reads TGCGCCAGCAGCAGGCAGGGACAGGGGCTTACCGGGGAGCTGTTTTTT.

The chain links TRBV9 to TRBJ2-7; D not certain. Trimming removed 4 bases at V and 4 bases at J, with 12 bases between. This CDR3 has 13 amino acids. The germline gives CDR1 SGDLS, CDR2 YYNGEE. The CDR3: CASSLRIGYEQYF. Here the CDR3 DNA reads TGTGCCAGCAGCCTCCGGATAGGGTACGAGCAGTACTTC.

The chain recombines TRBV5-4 with TRBJ1-1; TRBD1 might be the D (5 bases). The germline V gene encodes CDR1 SGHNT and CDR2 YYREEE (reference sequence). The ends were cut back, 4 bases at V and 4 bases at J, with 11 bases in the middle. This CDR3 has 13 residues. CDR3 bases: TGTGCCAGCAGCCAGCAGGGTTTCACTGAAGCTTTCTTT. Amino acids: CASSQQGFTEAFF.